These T cell receptor beta chains were read from a single sample in a study of shared clonotypes between healthy human individuals. Produced via immunoSEQ multiplex PCR; TCRdb's table is partial and in-frame only. Of 2 million to 2.5 million clones listed, about nine tenths are singletons. Sequenced material: naive CD4+ T cells from PBMCs. These receptors were collected from a man younger than 30 in good health. Some clones in this sample may be carry-over from other donors' samples. Both conserved end residues are part of each CDR3. Each record gives: J gene, D gene, V gene, CDR3 DNA, CDR3 protein. A D gene is named only where the DNA matches it firmly.

j_call: TRBJ1-1
d_call: .
v_call: TRBV18
cdr3_nt: TGTGCCAGCTCACCCTCCCCGGAACTTAACACTGAAGCTTTCTTT
cdr3_aa: CASSPSPELNTEAFF

j_call: TRBJ2-5
d_call: TRBD2
v_call: TRBV5-1
cdr3_nt: TGCGCCAGCAGCTTGGCCCTAGCGGGTGGCCAAGAGACCCAGTACTTC
cdr3_aa: CASSLALAGGQETQYF

j_call: TRBJ2-1
d_call: .
v_call: TRBV19
cdr3_nt: TGTGCCAGTAGTATGGCGAGAATAGCAGGTGGTGGGCAGTTCTTC
cdr3_aa: CASSMARIAGGGQFF

j_call: TRBJ1-2
d_call: TRBD1
v_call: TRBV7-9
cdr3_nt: TGTGCCAGCAGCTTAGCCCTAGGACAGGCCTATGGCTACACCTTC
cdr3_aa: CASSLALGQAYGYTF

j_call: TRBJ2-7
d_call: .
v_call: TRBV7-9
cdr3_nt: TGTGCCAGCAGCTCGACAGGGAGGAGCCTTTCCTACGAGCAGTACTTC
cdr3_aa: CASSSTGRSLSYEQYF

j_call: TRBJ2-2
d_call: TRBD2
v_call: TRBV28
cdr3_nt: TGTGCCAGCAGTTTTTTCCTTGGGACTAGAAACACCGGGGAGCTGTTTTTT
cdr3_aa: CASSFFLGTRNTGELFF

j_call: TRBJ2-3
d_call: .
v_call: TRBV6-5
cdr3_nt: TGTGCCAGCAGGAAACCGGGGACGCCGGATACGCAGTATTTT
cdr3_aa: CASRKPGTPDTQYF

j_call: TRBJ2-7
d_call: .
v_call: TRBV30
cdr3_nt: TGTGCCTGGAGTGGGTCTAACGAGCAGTACTTC
cdr3_aa: CAWSGSNEQYF

j_call: TRBJ1-4
d_call: .
v_call: TRBV20-1
cdr3_nt: TGCAGTGCTAGTATAGCTGAAAAACTGTTTTTT
cdr3_aa: CSASIAEKLFF

j_call: TRBJ2-7
d_call: .
v_call: TRBV29-1
cdr3_nt: TGCAGCGCAGAACAGGGGAGGGACGAGCAGTACTTC
cdr3_aa: CSAEQGRDEQYF